In this sample, the clone carrying this T cell receptor beta chain turned up once. The data are from a study of blood T cell repertoires in COVID-19. Overall study: The United States, Italy and Spain supplied acute and convalescent COVID-19 samples. PBMCs, B-cell-depleted T cells, or T cells provided the cDNA or gDNA that made up the material.

V was clipped by 3 bases and J by 2 bases, with 19 bases between them. CDR1 is DFQATT and CDR2 is SNEGSKA in the germline V gene (reference sequence). This CDR3 contains 16 residues. The authors' processing: Estimates of nucleated cell counts were drawn from the amplification of reference gene primers. Produced via immunoSEQ multiplex PCR; TCRdb's table is partial and in-frame only. D and trimming were read from the DNA, whereas the V and J calls and clone size are those reported in that table. The sample holds around 120,000 clones; roughly 87% are singletons and the top ten take 11%. V usage is TRBV20-1 and J usage is TRBJ1-1; tentative D call: TRBD1 (5 bases). The clonotype was recovered from an older man with acute or convalescent COVID-19. Specimen: peripheral blood. This chain's CDR3 is CSASPSREQVNTEAFF. As DNA, the CDR3 is TGCAGTGCTAGTCCCTCACGAGAACAGGTCAACACTGAAGCTTTCTTT.